Listed below are T cell receptor beta chains from one sample, sequenced in a study of T cell responses to AZD1222 COVID-19 vaccine. Using immunoSEQ multiplex PCR, the repertoire was profiled, and TCRdb retains in-frame clones only, with some absent. The sample includes around 99,000 clones, around 92% seen only once; the top ten take under 7%. Source: peripheral blood, taken on day 0 of AZD1222 vaccination. These receptors came from an adult in good health. The CDR3 runs from the conserved cysteine through the conserved F or W. The D gene is left open where the match is weak. Some rows mark clone size as missing; the rest say once, few, many or name a class of expanded clone.

D gene: .
clone size: .
J gene: TRBJ2-7
V gene: TRBV4-2
CDR3 DNA: TGTGCCAGCAGCCAGTCCCCTAGGGAGCAGTACTTC
CDR3 protein: CASSQSPREQYF

D gene: TRBD1
clone size: .
J gene: TRBJ1-5
V gene: TRBV2
CDR3 DNA: TGTGCCAGCACCCTGGGGACAGGCGGCAATCAGCCCCAGCATTTT
CDR3 protein: CASTLGTGGNQPQHF

D gene: .
clone size: .
J gene: TRBJ1-1
V gene: TRBV19
CDR3 DNA: TGTGCCAGTAGTATAGATGGCAGGGGAGCTTTCTTT
CDR3 protein: CASSIDGRGAFF

D gene: .
clone size: .
J gene: TRBJ2-1
V gene: TRBV29-1
CDR3 DNA: TGCAGCGTTGGAGGGGCTGGCAACAATGAGCAGTTCTTC
CDR3 protein: CSVGGAGNNEQFF

D gene: .
clone size: .
J gene: TRBJ1-2
V gene: TRBV28
CDR3 DNA: TGTGCCGGAAGGGCAGAAGGGAACTATGGCTACACCTTC
CDR3 protein: CAGRAEGNYGYTF

D gene: .
clone size: .
J gene: TRBJ1-2
V gene: TRBV28
CDR3 DNA: TGTGCCAGCAGTTTGGGTCGGGGGGGAAGCTATGGCTACACCTTC
CDR3 protein: CASSLGRGGSYGYTF

D gene: .
clone size: once
J gene: TRBJ1-5
V gene: TRBV30
CDR3 DNA: TGTGCCTGGAGTGTACAAGGCAGGGAAGGGTATCAGCCCCAGCATTTT
CDR3 protein: CAWSVQGREGYQPQHF

D gene: .
clone size: .
J gene: TRBJ2-5
V gene: TRBV20-1
CDR3 DNA: TGCAGTGCTAGTATCGGGTCCGGGGAGACCCAGTACTTC
CDR3 protein: CSASIGSGETQYF

D gene: TRBD1
clone size: .
J gene: TRBJ1-2
V gene: TRBV19
CDR3 DNA: TGTGCCAGTAGTCCCCGACAGGGGGGCTATGGCTACACCTTC
CDR3 protein: CASSPRQGGYGYTF

D gene: .
clone size: .
J gene: TRBJ2-7
V gene: TRBV19
CDR3 DNA: TGTGCCACCCGAACCCCCGCAGCCACCTACGAGCAGTACTTC
CDR3 protein: CATRTPAATYEQYF

D gene: .
clone size: .
J gene: TRBJ1-1
V gene: TRBV19
CDR3 DNA: TGTGCCAGTAGTATAAGTGGGTCCCATGAAGCTTTCTTT
CDR3 protein: CASSISGSHEAFF

D gene: .
clone size: .
J gene: TRBJ1-2
V gene: TRBV7-2
CDR3 DNA: TGTGCCAGCAGCCCACAGGGTCCAAACTATGGCTACACCTTC
CDR3 protein: CASSPQGPNYGYTF

D gene: .
clone size: .
J gene: TRBJ1-5
V gene: TRBV28
CDR3 DNA: TGTGCCAGCAGTTCTGGACTGTCACCCCAGCATTTT
CDR3 protein: CASSSGLSPQHF

D gene: .
clone size: .
J gene: TRBJ1-5
V gene: TRBV7-8
CDR3 DNA: TGTGCCAGCAGCCTGACAGGCGAGGGTCAGCCCCAGCATTTT
CDR3 protein: CASSLTGEGQPQHF

D gene: TRBD1
clone size: .
J gene: TRBJ1-6
V gene: TRBV4-2
CDR3 DNA: TGTGCCAGCAGCCGGGGAGGGACAGATAATTCACCCCTCCACTTT
CDR3 protein: CASSRGGTDNSPLHF

D gene: .
clone size: .
J gene: TRBJ1-3
V gene: TRBV27
CDR3 DNA: TGTGCCAGCAGTTCCGGGACATCATACTCTGGAAACACCATATATTTT
CDR3 protein: CASSSGTSYSGNTIYF

D gene: .
clone size: .
J gene: TRBJ1-3
V gene: TRBV9
CDR3 DNA: TGTGCCAGCAGCGGGATGGAACGGGTCTCTGGAAACACCATATATTTT
CDR3 protein: CASSGMERVSGNTIYF

D gene: .
clone size: .
J gene: TRBJ2-2
V gene: TRBV5-1
CDR3 DNA: TGCGCCAGCAGAACCGGACAGCCGAACACCGGGGAGCTGTTTTTT
CDR3 protein: CASRTGQPNTGELFF

D gene: TRBD2
clone size: .
J gene: TRBJ2-2
V gene: TRBV7-8
CDR3 DNA: TGTGCCAGCAGCTTAAATCGGCTAGCGGGAGTGGCCTTGGGCACCGGGGAGCTGTTTTTT
CDR3 protein: CASSLNRLAGVALGTGELFF

D gene: .
clone size: .
J gene: TRBJ2-7
V gene: TRBV7-2
CDR3 DNA: TGTGCCAGCAGCTTTGGGGGTCTAAACTACGAGCAGTACTTC
CDR3 protein: CASSFGGLNYEQYF

D gene: .
clone size: .
J gene: TRBJ2-7
V gene: TRBV5-1
CDR3 DNA: TGCGCCAGCAGCCTGGGGGACTTGGTGTACGAGCAGTACTTC
CDR3 protein: CASSLGDLVYEQYF

D gene: .
clone size: .
J gene: TRBJ2-3
V gene: TRBV5-4
CDR3 DNA: TGTGCCAGCAGCACCGGACGGGACCCTATCACAGATACGCAGTATTTT
CDR3 protein: CASSTGRDPITDTQYF

D gene: .
clone size: few
J gene: TRBJ1-1
V gene: TRBV29-1
CDR3 DNA: TGCAGCGTAAGGTTGGGGAACACTGAAGCTTTCTTT
CDR3 protein: CSVRLGNTEAFF

D gene: TRBD2
clone size: .
J gene: TRBJ2-7
V gene: TRBV29-1
CDR3 DNA: TGCAGCGTTGCGCCGGGACTAGCGTCGATCGAGCAGTACTTC
CDR3 protein: CSVAPGLASIEQYF

D gene: .
clone size: .
J gene: TRBJ1-1
V gene: TRBV9
CDR3 DNA: TGTGCCAGCAGCGTCATAGTGAACACTGAAGCTTTCTTT
CDR3 protein: CASSVIVNTEAFF

D gene: .
clone size: .
J gene: TRBJ1-1
V gene: TRBV6-5
CDR3 DNA: TGTGCCAGCAGTTACGGGAGATTAAACACTGAAGCTTTCTTT
CDR3 protein: CASSYGRLNTEAFF

D gene: .
clone size: .
J gene: TRBJ1-2
V gene: TRBV11-2
CDR3 DNA: TGTGCCAGCAGCTTGCCCCCGGAAGGCTACACCTTC
CDR3 protein: CASSLPPEGYTF

D gene: TRBD1
clone size: .
J gene: TRBJ1-5
V gene: TRBV30
CDR3 DNA: TGTGCCTGGAGTTTTAAGGACAGGGGAAATCAGCCCCAGCATTTT
CDR3 protein: CAWSFKDRGNQPQHF

D gene: .
clone size: once
J gene: TRBJ2-1
V gene: TRBV4-1
CDR3 DNA: TGCGCCAGCAGCCAAGATGAGGCCCGAGGAGATGAGCAGTTCTTC
CDR3 protein: CASSQDEARGDEQFF

D gene: TRBD1
clone size: .
J gene: TRBJ1-1
V gene: TRBV4-3
CDR3 DNA: TGCGCCAGCAGCCGCGGACAGGGAAGCACTGAAGCTTTCTTT
CDR3 protein: CASSRGQGSTEAFF

D gene: TRBD2
clone size: .
J gene: TRBJ2-2
V gene: TRBV7-8
CDR3 DNA: TGTGCCAGCAGCTTAAAGGGGCCGTGGCTAGCGGGCACCACCGGGGAGCTGTTTTTT
CDR3 protein: CASSLKGPWLAGTTGELFF

D gene: TRBD1
clone size: .
J gene: TRBJ2-7
V gene: TRBV28
CDR3 DNA: TGTGCCAGCGGGGACAGTCCCCTGAGGTACGAGCAGTACTTC
CDR3 protein: CASGDSPLRYEQYF

D gene: TRBD1
clone size: .
J gene: TRBJ1-2
V gene: TRBV11-2
CDR3 DNA: TGTGCCAGCAGCCCTGCCGGGACAGGGTCAGGATATGGCTACACCTTC
CDR3 protein: CASSPAGTGSGYGYTF

D gene: .
clone size: .
J gene: TRBJ1-6
V gene: TRBV24-1
CDR3 DNA: TGTGCCACCAGTGACTCCCGGGGGGGCGATTCACCCCTCCACTTT
CDR3 protein: CATSDSRGGDSPLHF

D gene: .
clone size: few
J gene: TRBJ1-6
V gene: TRBV11-2
CDR3 DNA: TGTGCCAGCAGCCCACGCGAGGGACGCGCAGGGCTCTCACCCCTCCACTTT
CDR3 protein: CASSPREGRAGLSPLHF

D gene: TRBD1
clone size: .
J gene: TRBJ1-1
V gene: TRBV4-1
CDR3 DNA: TGCGCCAGCAGCCAGGGTATCGGGGCAGACAGGGGGTGGAACACTGAAGCTTTCTTT
CDR3 protein: CASSQGIGADRGWNTEAFF

D gene: TRBD1
clone size: once
J gene: TRBJ1-5
V gene: TRBV6-2/TRBV6-3
CDR3 DNA: TGTGCCAGCAGTTCGTATCCAGAAGCAGGGGGTGGTCAGCCCCAGCATTTT
CDR3 protein: CASSSYPEAGGGQPQHF

D gene: .
clone size: .
J gene: TRBJ1-2
V gene: TRBV19
CDR3 DNA: TGTGCCAGTATAGACAGGAATAACTATGGCTACACCTTC
CDR3 protein: CASIDRNNYGYTF

D gene: TRBD2
clone size: .
J gene: TRBJ2-1
V gene: TRBV11-1
CDR3 DNA: TGTGCCAGCAGCTCCCGACTAGCGGGGGAATACAATGAGCAGTTCTTC
CDR3 protein: CASSSRLAGEYNEQFF

D gene: .
clone size: .
J gene: TRBJ2-1
V gene: TRBV5-8
CDR3 DNA: TGTGCCAGCAGCTTGGGACGGGACGAGCTGGGGGATAATGAGCAGTTCTTC
CDR3 protein: CASSLGRDELGDNEQFF

D gene: .
clone size: .
J gene: TRBJ2-6
V gene: TRBV19
CDR3 DNA: TGTGCCAGTAGTATGTCTGGGGCCAACGTCCTGACTTTC
CDR3 protein: CASSMSGANVLTF

D gene: .
clone size: .
J gene: TRBJ2-3
V gene: TRBV3-1/TRBV3-2
CDR3 DNA: TGTGCCAGCAGCCAGTCCCTCCGGTCTGGGGGCCCAGATACGCAGTATTTT
CDR3 protein: CASSQSLRSGGPDTQYF

D gene: TRBD2
clone size: few
J gene: TRBJ2-2
V gene: TRBV30
CDR3 DNA: TGTGCCTGCTCTGGACTAGCGGGGTCCACCGGGGAGCTGTTTTTT
CDR3 protein: CACSGLAGSTGELFF

D gene: TRBD1
clone size: .
J gene: TRBJ1-6
V gene: TRBV10-3
CDR3 DNA: TGTGCCATCAGTATCGGACAGGCGGAAATGTCACCCCTCCACTTT
CDR3 protein: CAISIGQAEMSPLHF

D gene: TRBD1
clone size: .
J gene: TRBJ1-1
V gene: TRBV5-1
CDR3 DNA: TGCGCCAGCAGCGTCGGGACAGCGAACACTGAAGCTTTCTTT
CDR3 protein: CASSVGTANTEAFF

D gene: .
clone size: .
J gene: TRBJ2-3
V gene: TRBV11-3
CDR3 DNA: TGTGCCAGCAGCCGGGGCCCCGGCACAGATACGCAGTATTTT
CDR3 protein: CASSRGPGTDTQYF

D gene: .
clone size: few
J gene: TRBJ1-5
V gene: TRBV2
CDR3 DNA: TGTGCCAGCAGTGAACTAAGGGGTAGCAATCAGCCCCAGCATTTT
CDR3 protein: CASSELRGSNQPQHF

D gene: TRBD1
clone size: .
J gene: TRBJ2-5
V gene: TRBV5-1
CDR3 DNA: TGCGCCAGCAGCTTGGTAGGGCAGGGGGCTGGTGAGACCCAGTACTTC
CDR3 protein: CASSLVGQGAGETQYF

D gene: TRBD2
clone size: .
J gene: TRBJ2-1
V gene: TRBV3-1/TRBV3-2
CDR3 DNA: TGTGCCAGCAGCGCGACTAGCGGGAGCGCCTCCTACAATGAGCAGTTCTTC
CDR3 protein: CASSATSGSASYNEQFF

D gene: .
clone size: .
J gene: TRBJ1-2
V gene: TRBV27
CDR3 DNA: TGTGCCAGCAAAGGTTACAGTGACTATGGCTACACCTTC
CDR3 protein: CASKGYSDYGYTF

D gene: .
clone size: .
J gene: TRBJ2-7
V gene: TRBV6-5
CDR3 DNA: TGTGCCAGCAGCACCCTCGGGGCAGGAACCTACGAGCAGTACTTC
CDR3 protein: CASSTLGAGTYEQYF

D gene: TRBD2
clone size: .
J gene: TRBJ2-3
V gene: TRBV4-3
CDR3 DNA: TGCGCCAGCAGCCAAGGAAGCGGGAGGGCCTCAGATACGCAGTATTTT
CDR3 protein: CASSQGSGRASDTQYF